This paragraph covers one TCR beta chain sequence. The target antigen is unknown. The data were taken from a study of T cell responses to AZD1222 COVID-19 vaccine. General study findings and limits: Most donors were white British, females outnumbered males, and clonal diversity was possibly underestimated. Close to half of all spike-specific TCRs reportedly target regions of the variants that are unmutated.

After removal of 4 bases from V and 1 base from J, the junction contained 8 bases not matched to a gene. CDR1 SGHTS and CDR2 YDEGEE come from the germline V gene. The CDR3 sequence is 16 residues long. Measured with immunoSEQ multiplex PCR; TCRdb has only the in-frame clones, and not every one. In the table there are 120,000 or so clones, around 89% of which are singletons. This clonotype originated in an adult in good health. Material: peripheral blood, obtained on day 0 of MenACWY control vaccination. This sequence joins TRBV5-8 and TRBJ1-2, with TRBD1 identical over 9 bases. CDR3 coding DNA: TGTGCCAGCAGCAGCTCCGGGACAGGGTATAACTATGGCTACACCTTC. Amino acids: CASSSSGTGYNYGYTF.